This T cell receptor (beta chain) was recovered during a study of blood T cell repertoires in COVID-19. Study details: Sources were T cells, B-cell-depleted T cells, or PBMCs; the material itself was cDNA or gDNA.

CDR1 is SEHNR and CDR2 is FQNEAQ in the germline V gene (reference sequence). The CDR3 sequence is 16 residues long. J was trimmed by 5 bases and V by 5 bases; bases with no gene match: 13. This table comes from immunoSEQ multiplex PCR, and its TCRdb copy is limited to in-frame clones, with some not included. Found here are over 65,000 clones, more than 75% of them singletons; the top ten hold 1.1%. The chain joins TRBV7-9 to TRBJ2-3; 7 nucleotides line up with TRBD1. This TCR was sampled from a human donor in a cohort sampled during active COVID-19. Sequenced sample: peripheral blood. CDR3 nucleotides: TGTGCCAGCAGCCCGCTGGGTAGGGGGCGAGAAGATACGCAGTATTTT. Its translation: CASSPLGRGREDTQYF.